Presented here are 13 T cell receptor beta chains from one specimen sequenced in a study of identical twins. MiXCR, applied by TCRdb to the 5' RACE reads, yields one record per CDR3 protein. The sample consists of about 810,000 distinct CDR3 sequences, 9% to 15% of them appearing once. This sample was shared with a second study, whose subject was yellow fever vaccine responses in identical twins.

Sequenced input: PBMCs. The receptors shown here come from a woman aged 18 to 35 in good health.

V usage is TRBV11-2 and J usage is TRBJ2-3, with D unclear. This CDR3 has 15 amino acids. From germline, CDR1 is SGHAT and CDR2 FQNNGV. Deletions cut 5 bases from V and 3 bases from J, with 15 bases between. The CDR3 bases are TGTGCCAGCAGCGAAAAAATCCCCATGACAGATACGCAGTATTTT. It translates to CASSEKIPMTDTQYF.

This chain links TRBV3-1 with TRBJ2-7, with unresolved D. The CDR3 is 14 residues long. CDR1 is LGHDT and CDR2 is YNNKEL in the germline V gene (reference sequence). Trimming pared 1 base from V and 3 bases from J, leaving 10 bases between. Written as DNA, the CDR3 is TGTGCCAGCAGCCAAGTAAGACTGGGCTACGAGCAGTACTTC. Translated: CASSQVRLGYEQYF.

This chain joins TRBV7-6 and TRBJ2-3; 7 positions agree with TRBD2. Germline CDR1 reads SGHVS; CDR2 reads FNYEAQ. CDR3 size: 15 residues. V dropped 6 bases and J dropped 2; count of bases not matched to a gene: 8. The CDR3 reads CASSSSGQNTDTQYF. The DNA for the CDR3 is TGTGCCAGCAGTAGTAGCGGGCAAAACACAGATACGCAGTATTTT.

The chain carries TRBV7-9 and TRBJ2-7, with D unclear. This CDR3 contains 13 residues. Germline V gene lookup returns CDR1 SEHNR and CDR2 FQNEAQ (reference sequence). Between the trimmed V and J ends, which lost 2 bases and 5 bases, there was a span of 10 bases. The CDR3: CASSLSWADEQYF. The CDR3 DNA follows: TGTGCCAGCAGCTTATCTTGGGCCGACGAGCAGTACTTC.

This clonotype was seen a handful of times. V and J are TRBV11-1 and TRBJ2-3; 7 nucleotides line up with TRBD1. The CDR3 runs to 15 residues. V gave up 5 bases and J gave up 4 bases; unmatched junction bases: 9. CDR1 is SGHAT, CDR2 FQDESV, per germline (reference sequence). The CDR3: CASSKRGQVADTQYF. The CDR3 DNA sequence: TGTGCCAGCAGCAAAAGGGGGCAGGTAGCAGATACGCAGTATTTT.

At least ten counts were recorded for this clonotype. The J gene is TRBJ2-5, the V gene TRBV15; D not certain. V shed 0 bases and J shed 5 bases, with 4 bases lying between them. CDR1 and CDR2 (germline): LNHNV, YYDKDF (reference sequence). The CDR3 is 12 amino acids. CDR3: CATSRDSETQYF. The CDR3 DNA reads TGTGCCACCAGCAGAGATTCGGAGACCCAGTACTTC. The whole variable domain, filled in from reference TRBV15 and TRBJ2-5, reads DAMVIQNPRYQVTQFGKPVTLSCSQTLNHNVMYWYQQKSSQAPKLLFHYYDKDFNNEADTPDNFQSRRPNTSFCFLDIRSPGLGDTAMYLCATSRDSETQYFGPGTRLLVL.

This clonotype was detected a few times. The V gene is TRBV20-1, the J gene TRBJ2-1; 12 bases agree with TRBD1. The CDR3 loop spans 15 amino acids. Germline trimming cut 3 bases from V and 7 bases from J; bases unmatched to any gene: 7. Germline CDR1 reads DFQATT; CDR2 reads SNEGSKA (reference sequence). The DNA of the CDR3 is TGCAGTGCTAGGACTCCGGGACAGGGGGCTAATGAGCAGTTCTTC. It translates to CSARTPGQGANEQFF.

The chain uses TRBV29-1 and TRBJ1-1; 7 bases fit TRBD1. Germline values: CDR1 SQVTM, CDR2 ANQGSEA. Trimming removed 7 bases from V and 4 bases from J; junction bases left unmatched: 15. This CDR3 comprises 15 residues. The CDR3 DNA follows: TGCAGCGCGTCCCCGACGGGGACAGTAGTCACTGAAGCTTTCTTT. It encodes CSASPTGTVVTEAFF.

Only a few counts were recorded for this clonotype. This sequence joins TRBV7-9 and TRBJ1-6, with 8 bases lining up with TRBD1. In germline, CDR1 is SEHNR, CDR2 FQNEAQ (reference sequence). V dropped 5 bases and J dropped 5; count of bases not matched to a gene: 5. This CDR3 spans 15 amino acids. The CDR3 here is CASSASTGDNSPLHF. Written as DNA, the CDR3 is TGTGCCAGCAGCGCCTCGACAGGGGATAATTCACCCCTCCACTTT. The variable domain in full, completed from reference TRBV7-9 and TRBJ1-6, reads DTGVSQNPRHKITKRGQNVTFRCDPISEHNRLYWYRQTLGQGPEFLTYFQNEAQLEKSRLLSDRFSAERPKGSFSTLEIQRTEQGDSAMYLCASSASTGDNSPLHFGNGTRLTVT.

This sequence joins TRBV7-8 and TRBJ2-7, with 7 bases matching TRBD1. V was pared by 6 bases and J by 1 base, with 6 bases of the junction left unmatched. Germline values: CDR1 SGHVS, CDR2 FQNEAQ. The CDR3 runs 14 residues. The CDR3 spells CASRKDRTSYEQYF. Written as DNA, the CDR3 is TGTGCCAGCAGAAAGGACAGGACTTCCTACGAGCAGTACTTC.

This rearrangement joins TRBV2 to TRBJ2-3, with D perhaps matching TRBD2 (5 bases). Germline CDR1 is SNHLY and CDR2 is FYNNEI. V was cut by 5 bases and J by 4 bases, with 13 bases left in between. The CDR3 loop spans 14 amino acids. DNA for the CDR3: TGTGCCAGCAGTCCTAGCCCCTCCCCAGATACGCAGTATTTT. It yields the protein CASSPSPSPDTQYF.

The gene calls are TRBV12-3 or TRBV12-4 and TRBJ2-1; 13 bases are shared with TRBD2. Unmatched junction bases numbered 4, after V lost 7 bases and J lost 7 bases. The CDR3 contains 14 residues. The CDR3 bases are TGTGCCAGCACCACTAGCGGGGGGGCAAATGAGCAGTTCTTC. The encoded protein is CASTTSGGANEQFF.

The chain joins TRBV15 to TRBJ1-2, with D possibly matching TRBD1 (6 bases). Trimming removed 0 bases at V and 4 bases at J, with 15 bases between. This CDR3 contains 16 residues. Germline CDR1 and CDR2: LNHNV and YYDKDF (reference sequence). For the CDR3, the DNA is TGTGCCACCAGCAGAGAACAGGGAGGAAGCGCCTATGGCTACACCTTC. It is translated as CATSREQGGSAYGYTF.